These T cell receptor beta chains were read from a single sample in a study of OX40 agonist ivuxolimab in advanced cancers. Profiling relied on immunoSEQ multiplex PCR, and the TCRdb table lists in-frame clones only, not all of them. The table records 20,000 to 25,000 clones, under 90% of them present only once. The source material was CD4+ or CD8+ T cells sorted from blood, sampled in a trial of the OX40 agonist ivuxolimab. These receptors were collected from an adult with an advanced solid tumor such as melanoma, head and neck, liver or kidney cancer. Each CDR3 is given with its conserved first and last residue. Each record gives: CDR3 DNA, CDR3 protein, clone size, J gene, CDR3 length, V gene, D gene. The D gene is left open where the match is weak. The size entry is marked missing in some rows and otherwise reads once, few, many or a size class.

DNA: TGCGCCAGCAGCTTAGGCACAGGGACTTTCACTGAGCAGTTCTTC
CDR3: CASSLGTGTFTEQFF
size: -
J: TRBJ2-1
length: 15
V: TRBV5-1
D: -

DNA: TGCGCCAGCAGAGACTTCTCTGGGGCCAACGTCCTGACTTTC
CDR3: CASRDFSGANVLTF
size: -
J: TRBJ2-6
length: 14
V: TRBV5-1
D: -

DNA: TGTGCCAGCAGTGGTGGAGGCAATGAGCAGTTCTTC
CDR3: CASSGGGNEQFF
size: -
J: TRBJ2-1
length: 12
V: TRBV2
D: -

DNA: TGTGCCAGCAGCGTAGGTCTACAGACCGCTAACTATGGCTACACCTTC
CDR3: CASSVGLQTANYGYTF
size: few
J: TRBJ1-2
length: 16
V: TRBV9
D: -

DNA: TGTGCCAGCAGCTTGGGGACTAGCGGGAGGGAAGTCGATGAGCAGTTCTTC
CDR3: CASSLGTSGREVDEQFF
size: -
J: TRBJ2-1
length: 17
V: TRBV5-8
D: TRBD2

DNA: TGTGCCAGCAGCGCACCAGACTCTTACAATGAGCAGTTCTTC
CDR3: CASSAPDSYNEQFF
size: -
J: TRBJ2-1
length: 14
V: TRBV7-9
D: -

DNA: TGTGCCAGCAGTGTATGGACAGGGGGCCCGAGGGCCTCTGGGGCCAACGTCCTGACTTTC
CDR3: CASSVWTGGPRASGANVLTF
size: -
J: TRBJ2-6
length: 20
V: TRBV27
D: TRBD1

DNA: TGTGCCAGCAGCGTAACTCTAGCGGGCGCATTCACCGGGGAGCTGTTTTTT
CDR3: CASSVTLAGAFTGELFF
size: -
J: TRBJ2-2
length: 17
V: TRBV9
D: TRBD2

DNA: TGTGCCAGCAGCGTAGCGGGTTTGAATCAGCCCCAGCATTTT
CDR3: CASSVAGLNQPQHF
size: -
J: TRBJ1-5
length: 14
V: TRBV9
D: -

DNA: TGTGCCAGCAGTTTACTGGAGACCCAGTACTTC
CDR3: CASSLLETQYF
size: -
J: TRBJ2-5
length: 11
V: TRBV28
D: -

DNA: TGTGCCATCGCGGCAAGGTCAGGGCCCCAGCATTTT
CDR3: CAIAARSGPQHF
size: few
J: TRBJ1-5
length: 12
V: TRBV2
D: -

DNA: TGTGCCAGCAGTGTGCCGGGGACTAGTATGGATGAGCAGTTCTTC
CDR3: CASSVPGTSMDEQFF
size: once
J: TRBJ2-1
length: 15
V: TRBV28
D: TRBD2

DNA: TGTGCCAGCAGCCAGACAGGAAATAGCAATCAGCCCCAGCATTTT
CDR3: CASSQTGNSNQPQHF
size: -
J: TRBJ1-5
length: 15
V: TRBV2
D: -

DNA: TGTGCCATCAGGGGACCGGGGGCCCAAGAGACCCAGTACTTC
CDR3: CAIRGPGAQETQYF
size: -
J: TRBJ2-5
length: 14
V: TRBV10-3
D: -

DNA: TGTGCCAGCAGTTTAAAGTCAGGGGGCGCATCGTTTTGGTACGAGCAGTACTTC
CDR3: CASSLKSGGASFWYEQYF
size: -
J: TRBJ2-7
length: 18
V: TRBV27
D: TRBD1

DNA: TGTGCCAGCAGCTCGGGACTTCTCAGCGGGGAGCTGTTTTTT
CDR3: CASSSGLLSGELFF
size: -
J: TRBJ2-2
length: 14
V: TRBV7-9
D: -